This T cell receptor beta chain was profiled in a study of shared clonotypes between healthy human individuals. Of note for this clone: Within the sample, other DNA sequences also encode this same CDR3.

The CDR3 loop spans 16 amino acids. Germline loops: CDR1 SEHNR, CDR2 FQNEAQ (reference sequence). With 5 bases removed from V and 3 bases from J, the gap between germline ends came to 20 bases. Using immunoSEQ multiplex PCR, the repertoire was profiled, and TCRdb retains in-frame clones only, with some absent. The sample carries 2.3 million or so clones, more than 85% recorded once. The sequencing sample was made of naive CD4+ T cells from PBMCs. The subset was: CD45RA+ positively selected. The receptor was isolated from a man aged 18 to 35 in good health. Some clones in this sample may be carry-over from other donors' samples. The chain employs TRBV7-9 and TRBJ2-7; D perhaps matches TRBD2 (5 bases). The chain's CDR3 is CASSLSGSVTLYEQYF. The CDR3 DNA follows: TGTGCCAGCAGCCTCTCGGGGAGTGTCACACTCTACGAGCAGTACTTC.